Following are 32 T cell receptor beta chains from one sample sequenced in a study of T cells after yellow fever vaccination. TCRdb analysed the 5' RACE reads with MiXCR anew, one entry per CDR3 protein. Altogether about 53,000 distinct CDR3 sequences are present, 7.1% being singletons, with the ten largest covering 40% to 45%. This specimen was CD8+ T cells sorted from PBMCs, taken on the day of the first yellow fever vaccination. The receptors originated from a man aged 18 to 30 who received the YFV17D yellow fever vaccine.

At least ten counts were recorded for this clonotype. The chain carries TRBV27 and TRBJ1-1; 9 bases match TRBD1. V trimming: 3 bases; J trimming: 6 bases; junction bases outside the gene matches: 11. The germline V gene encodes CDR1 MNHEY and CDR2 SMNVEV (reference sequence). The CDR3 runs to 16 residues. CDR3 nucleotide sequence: TGTGCCAGCAGTTTCAATCCCGGGACAGGGATCTCTGAAGCTTTCTTT. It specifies CASSFNPGTGISEAFF.

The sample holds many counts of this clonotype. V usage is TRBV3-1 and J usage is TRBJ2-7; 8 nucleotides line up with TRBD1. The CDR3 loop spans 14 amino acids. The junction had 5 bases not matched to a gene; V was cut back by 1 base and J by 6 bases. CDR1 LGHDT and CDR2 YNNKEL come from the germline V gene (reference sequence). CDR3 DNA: TGTGCCAGCAGCCAAGGGCAGGGGGCTGTCGAGCAGTACTTC. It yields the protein CASSQGQGAVEQYF.

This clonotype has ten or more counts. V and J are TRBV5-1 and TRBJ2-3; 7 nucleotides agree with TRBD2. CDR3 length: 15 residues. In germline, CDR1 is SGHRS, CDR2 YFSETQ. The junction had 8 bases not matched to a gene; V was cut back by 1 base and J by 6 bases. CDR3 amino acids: CASSLHGGGWDTQYF. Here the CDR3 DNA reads TGCGCCAGCAGCTTGCATGGCGGGGGATGGGATACGCAGTATTTT.

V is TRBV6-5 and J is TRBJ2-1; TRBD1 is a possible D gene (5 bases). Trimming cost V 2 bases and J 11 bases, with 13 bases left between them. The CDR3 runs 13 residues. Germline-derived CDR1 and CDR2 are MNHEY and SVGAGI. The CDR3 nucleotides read TGTGCCAGCAGTTACGGGGCAGGTACCAAGCAGTTCTTC. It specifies CASSYGAGTKQFF.

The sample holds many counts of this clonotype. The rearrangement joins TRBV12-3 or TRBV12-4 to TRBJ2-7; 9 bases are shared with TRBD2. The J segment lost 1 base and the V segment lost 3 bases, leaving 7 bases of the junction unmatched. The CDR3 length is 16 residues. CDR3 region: CASSFSLAGRSYEQYF. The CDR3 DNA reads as TGTGCCAGCAGTTTTTCCCTAGCGGGGCGTTCCTACGAGCAGTACTTC.

The CDR3 loop reads CSARALEVSVYPTDTQYF. For the CDR3, the DNA is TGCAGTGCTAGAGCTCTAGAAGTGAGCGTCTATCCCACAGATACGCAGTATTTT. The rearrangement links TRBV20-1 to TRBJ2-3; D is ambiguous. Germline lookup yields CDR1 DFQATT and CDR2 SNEGSKA (reference sequence). The length of the CDR3 is 18 residues. The germline V and J ends were trimmed by 1 base and 2 bases, with 22 bases remaining between them.

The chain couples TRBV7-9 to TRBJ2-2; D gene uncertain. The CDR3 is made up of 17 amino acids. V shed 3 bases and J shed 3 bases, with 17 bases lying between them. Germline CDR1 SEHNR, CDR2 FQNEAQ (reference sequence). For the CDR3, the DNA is TGTGCCAGCAGCTTCCCCGGTCGCTACACGGACACCGGGGAGCTGTTTTTT. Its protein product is CASSFPGRYTDTGELFF.

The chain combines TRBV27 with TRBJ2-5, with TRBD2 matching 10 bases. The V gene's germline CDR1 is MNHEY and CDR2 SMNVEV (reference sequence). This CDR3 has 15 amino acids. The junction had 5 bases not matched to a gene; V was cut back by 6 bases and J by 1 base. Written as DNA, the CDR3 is TGTGCCAGCAGCGCTAGCGGGGGACTCCAAGAGACCCAGTACTTC. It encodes CASSASGGLQETQYF.

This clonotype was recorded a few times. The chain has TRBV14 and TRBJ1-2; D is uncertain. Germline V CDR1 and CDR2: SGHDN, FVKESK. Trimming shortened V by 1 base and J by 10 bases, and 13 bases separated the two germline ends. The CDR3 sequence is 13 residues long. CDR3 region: CASSQAGQVDYTF. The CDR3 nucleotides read TGTGCCAGCAGCCAAGCCGGGCAAGTGGACTACACCTTC.

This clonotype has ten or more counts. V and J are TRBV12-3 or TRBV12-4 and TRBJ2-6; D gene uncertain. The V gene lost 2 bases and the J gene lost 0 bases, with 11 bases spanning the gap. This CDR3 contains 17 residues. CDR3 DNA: TGTGCCAGCAGTTTACCGCCCAGCGTCTCTGGGGCCAACGTCCTGACTTTC. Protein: CASSLPPSVSGANVLTF.

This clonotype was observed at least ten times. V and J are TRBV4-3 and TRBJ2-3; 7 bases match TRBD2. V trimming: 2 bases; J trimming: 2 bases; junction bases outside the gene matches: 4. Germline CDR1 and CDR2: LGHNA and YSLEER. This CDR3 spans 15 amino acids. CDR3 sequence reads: CASSQNSGFTDTQYF. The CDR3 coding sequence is TGCGCCAGCAGCCAAAATAGCGGGTTCACAGATACGCAGTATTTT.

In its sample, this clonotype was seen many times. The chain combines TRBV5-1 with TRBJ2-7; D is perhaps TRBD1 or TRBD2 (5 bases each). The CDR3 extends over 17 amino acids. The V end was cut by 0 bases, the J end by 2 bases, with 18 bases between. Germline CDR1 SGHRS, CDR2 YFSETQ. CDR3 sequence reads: CASSLDTSGRNTYEQYF. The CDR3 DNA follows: TGCGCCAGCAGCTTGGATACCTCGGGACGGAACACCTACGAGCAGTACTTC.

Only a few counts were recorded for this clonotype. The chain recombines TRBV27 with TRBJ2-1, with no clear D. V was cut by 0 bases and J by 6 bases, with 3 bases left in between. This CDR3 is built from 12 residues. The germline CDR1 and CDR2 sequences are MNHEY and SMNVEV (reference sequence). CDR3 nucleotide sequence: TGTGCCAGCAGTTTATCTCGCAATGAGCAGTTCTTC. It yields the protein CASSLSRNEQFF.

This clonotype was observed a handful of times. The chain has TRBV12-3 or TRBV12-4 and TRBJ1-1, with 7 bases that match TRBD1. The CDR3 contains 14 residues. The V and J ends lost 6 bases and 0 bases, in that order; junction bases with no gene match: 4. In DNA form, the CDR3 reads TGTGCCAGCAGAGGGACAGACATGAACACTGAAGCTTTCTTT. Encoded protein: CASRGTDMNTEAFF.

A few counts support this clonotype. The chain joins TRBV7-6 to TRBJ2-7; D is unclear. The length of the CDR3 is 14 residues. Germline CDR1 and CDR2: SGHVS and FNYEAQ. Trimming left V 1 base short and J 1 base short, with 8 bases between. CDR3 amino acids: CASSLGMGSYEQYF. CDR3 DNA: TGTGCCAGCAGCTTAGGGATGGGTTCCTACGAGCAGTACTTC.

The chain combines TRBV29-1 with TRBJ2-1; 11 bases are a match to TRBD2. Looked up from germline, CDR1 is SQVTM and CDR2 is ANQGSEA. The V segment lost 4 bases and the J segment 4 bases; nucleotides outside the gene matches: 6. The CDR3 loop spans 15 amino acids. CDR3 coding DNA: TGCAGCGTTGGCCTGGGACTAGCGGAGTACAATGAGCAGTTCTTC. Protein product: CSVGLGLAEYNEQFF.

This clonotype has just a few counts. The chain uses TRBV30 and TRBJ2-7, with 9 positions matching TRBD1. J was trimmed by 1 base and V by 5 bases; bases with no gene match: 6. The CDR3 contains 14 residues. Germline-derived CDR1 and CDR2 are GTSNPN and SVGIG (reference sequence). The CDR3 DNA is TGTGCCTGGGAAACCGGGACAGGGTCCTACGAGCAGTACTTC. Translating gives CAWETGTGSYEQYF. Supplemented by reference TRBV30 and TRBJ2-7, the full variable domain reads SQTIHQWPATLVQPVGSPLSLECTVEGTSNPNLYWYRQAAGRGLQLLFYSVGIGQISSEVPQNLSASRPQDRQFILSSKKLLLSDSGFYLCAWETGTGSYEQYFGPGTRLTVT.

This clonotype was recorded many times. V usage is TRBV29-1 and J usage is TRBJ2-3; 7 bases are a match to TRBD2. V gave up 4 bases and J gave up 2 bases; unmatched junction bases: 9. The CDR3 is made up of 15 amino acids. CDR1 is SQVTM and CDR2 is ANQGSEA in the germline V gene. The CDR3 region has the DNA TGCAGCGTTGCCGGACTAGACCTAATCACAGATACGCAGTATTTT. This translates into CSVAGLDLITDTQYF.

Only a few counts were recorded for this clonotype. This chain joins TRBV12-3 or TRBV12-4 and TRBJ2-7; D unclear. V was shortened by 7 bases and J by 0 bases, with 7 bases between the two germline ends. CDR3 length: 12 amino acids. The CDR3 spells CASTTNSYEQYF. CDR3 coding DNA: TGTGCCAGCACCACAAACTCCTACGAGCAGTACTTC.

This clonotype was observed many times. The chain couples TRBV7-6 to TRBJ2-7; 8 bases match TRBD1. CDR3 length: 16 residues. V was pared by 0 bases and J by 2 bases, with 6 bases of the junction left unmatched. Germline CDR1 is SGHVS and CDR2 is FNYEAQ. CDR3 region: CASSLATGQDTYEQYF. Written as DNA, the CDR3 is TGTGCCAGCAGCTTAGCGACGGGACAGGATACCTACGAGCAGTACTTC.

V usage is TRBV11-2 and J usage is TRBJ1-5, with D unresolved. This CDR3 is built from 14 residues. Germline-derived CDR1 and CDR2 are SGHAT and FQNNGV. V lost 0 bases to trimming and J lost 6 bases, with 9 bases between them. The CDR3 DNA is TGTGCCAGCAGCTTAGATATTAAGGGTCAGCCCCAGCATTTT. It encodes CASSLDIKGQPQHF.

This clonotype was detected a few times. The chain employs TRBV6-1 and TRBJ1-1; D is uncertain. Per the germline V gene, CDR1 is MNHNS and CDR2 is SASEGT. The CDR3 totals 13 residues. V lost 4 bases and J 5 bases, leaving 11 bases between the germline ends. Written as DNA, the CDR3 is TGTGCCAGCAGTGTTTCGGTGGGGACTGAAGCTTTCTTT. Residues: CASSVSVGTEAFF.

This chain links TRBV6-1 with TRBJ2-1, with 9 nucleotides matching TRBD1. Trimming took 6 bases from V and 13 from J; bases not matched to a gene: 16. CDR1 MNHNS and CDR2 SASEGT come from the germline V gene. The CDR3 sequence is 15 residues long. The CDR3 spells CASRRRTGADGVQFF. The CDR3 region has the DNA TGTGCCAGCAGGCGACGGACAGGGGCCGACGGTGTTCAGTTCTTC.

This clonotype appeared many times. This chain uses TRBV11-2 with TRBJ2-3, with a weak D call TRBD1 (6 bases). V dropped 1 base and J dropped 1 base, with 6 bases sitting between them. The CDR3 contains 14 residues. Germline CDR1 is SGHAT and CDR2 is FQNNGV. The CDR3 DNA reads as TGTGCCAGCAGCTTAGGACAGGGCACAGATACGCAGTATTTT. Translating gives CASSLGQGTDTQYF.

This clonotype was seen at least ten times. The CDR3 loop is CASSQVNRVDQPQHF. CDR3 sequence (DNA): TGCGCCAGCAGCCAAGTAAACAGGGTAGATCAGCCCCAGCATTTT. This chain links TRBV4-3 with TRBJ1-5, with a possible D match to TRBD1 (6 bases). Per the germline V gene, CDR1 is LGHNA and CDR2 is YSLEER. The CDR3 spans 15 residues. The V and J ends lost 1 base and 5 bases respectively, with 12 bases between them.

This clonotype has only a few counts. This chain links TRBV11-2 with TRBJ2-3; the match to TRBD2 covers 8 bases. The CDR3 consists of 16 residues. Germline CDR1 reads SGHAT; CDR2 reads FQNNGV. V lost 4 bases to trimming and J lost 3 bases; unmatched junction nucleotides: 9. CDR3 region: CASSWLGLEGTDTQYF. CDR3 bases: TGTGCCAGCAGCTGGTTGGGACTAGAGGGGACAGATACGCAGTATTTT.

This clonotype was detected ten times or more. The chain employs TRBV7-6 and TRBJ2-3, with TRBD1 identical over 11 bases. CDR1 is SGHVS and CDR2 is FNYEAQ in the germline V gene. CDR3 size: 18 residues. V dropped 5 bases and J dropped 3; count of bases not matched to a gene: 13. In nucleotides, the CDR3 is TGTGCCAGCAGCCACCGAGGGACAGGGGGTCCCCCGACAGATACGCAGTATTTT. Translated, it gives CASSHRGTGGPPTDTQYF.

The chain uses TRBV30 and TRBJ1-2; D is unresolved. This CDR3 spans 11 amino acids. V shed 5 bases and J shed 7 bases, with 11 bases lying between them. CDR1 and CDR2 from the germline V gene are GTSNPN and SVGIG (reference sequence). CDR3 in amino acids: CAWEASGGYTF. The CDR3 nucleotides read TGTGCCTGGGAGGCCAGTGGTGGCTACACCTTC. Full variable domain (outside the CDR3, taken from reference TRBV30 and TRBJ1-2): SQTIHQWPATLVQPVGSPLSLECTVEGTSNPNLYWYRQAAGRGLQLLFYSVGIGQISSEVPQNLSASRPQDRQFILSSKKLLLSDSGFYLCAWEASGGYTFGSGTRLTVV.

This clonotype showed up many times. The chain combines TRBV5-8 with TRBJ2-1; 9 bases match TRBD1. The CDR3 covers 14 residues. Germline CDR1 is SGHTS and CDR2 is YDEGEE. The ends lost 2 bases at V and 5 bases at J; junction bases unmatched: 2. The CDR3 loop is CASSFGTGNNEQFF. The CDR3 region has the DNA TGTGCCAGCAGCTTTGGGACAGGGAACAATGAGCAGTTCTTC.

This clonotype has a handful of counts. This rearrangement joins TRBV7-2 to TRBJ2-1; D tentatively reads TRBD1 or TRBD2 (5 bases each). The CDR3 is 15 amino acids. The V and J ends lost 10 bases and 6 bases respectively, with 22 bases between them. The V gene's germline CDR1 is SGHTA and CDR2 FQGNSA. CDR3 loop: CAIQTWGTRSNEQFF. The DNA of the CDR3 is TGTGCCATACAAACTTGGGGGACCCGATCCAATGAGCAGTTCTTC. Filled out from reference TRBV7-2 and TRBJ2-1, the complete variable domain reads GAGVSQSPSNKVTEKGKDVELRCDPISGHTALYWYRQSLGQGLEFLIYFQGNSAPDKSGLPSDRFSAERTGGSVSTLTIQRTQQEDSAVYLCAIQTWGTRSNEQFFGPGTRLTVL.

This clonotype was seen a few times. This CDR3 is CASSHLGDNEQFF. CDR3 bases: TGCGCCAGCAGCCACCTGGGAGACAATGAGCAGTTCTTC. V usage is TRBV4-1 and J usage is TRBJ2-1; D is possibly TRBD2 (5 bases). Trimming removed 3 bases from V and 5 bases from J, with 8 bases in between. The CDR3 has 13 amino acids. Germline CDR1 and CDR2: MGHRA and YSYEKL.

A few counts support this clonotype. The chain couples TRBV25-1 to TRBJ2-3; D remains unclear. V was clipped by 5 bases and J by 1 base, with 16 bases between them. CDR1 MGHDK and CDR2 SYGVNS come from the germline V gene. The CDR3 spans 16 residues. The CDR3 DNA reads TGTGCCAGCAGTATCAGGACCCGGTTGGGCACAGATACGCAGTATTTT. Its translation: CASSIRTRLGTDTQYF.